These T cell receptor beta chains were read from a single sample in a study of tumor-infiltrating lymphocytes in localized non-small cell lung cancer. TCRdb keeps only in-frame clones here, not all; method: immunoSEQ multiplex PCR. The sample includes some 11,000 clones, approximately 70% of them seen just once. The sequenced sample consisted of uninvolved lung tissue not adjacent to the tumor. These receptors all stem from a human donor with non-small cell lung cancer. Each CDR3 is given with its conserved first and last residue. A D gene is named only where the DNA matches it firmly. Size values are once, few and many counts, or a class for expanded clones, and some rows have none.

d_call	j_call	v_call	clone_size	cdr3_nt	cdr3_aa
NA	TRBJ1-1	TRBV5-1	once	TGCGCCAGCAGCTTGGACCATGAGGGGAACACTGAAGCTTTCTTT	CASSLDHEGNTEAFF
NA	TRBJ1-5	TRBV18	NA	TGTGCCAGCTCACCACGGGACCGAGGGAATCAGCCCCAGCATTTT	CASSPRDRGNQPQHF
NA	TRBJ1-5	TRBV28	NA	TGTGCCAGCAGCCCACTGAACGGCGCAGGGGCCCAGCATTTT	CASSPLNGAGAQHF
NA	TRBJ2-7	TRBV9	NA	TGTGCCAGCAGCGTGGATCAGTCCTCCTACGAGCAGTACTTC	CASSVDQSSYEQYF
TRBD1	TRBJ2-7	TRBV4-3	NA	TGCGCCAGCAGCCAGGGACAGGGTGGGAAGTACGAGCAGTACTTC	CASSQGQGGKYEQYF
NA	TRBJ1-4	TRBV5-5	NA	TGTGCCAGCAGCTTCCGGGAGTCTGAAAAACTGTTTTTT	CASSFRESEKLFF
NA	TRBJ2-1	TRBV7-2	NA	TGTGCCAGCAGCTTAGCGGGGGGTCAAAACCACCCGTATTTAAGCTCCTACAATGAGCAGTTCTTC	CASSLAGGQNHPYLSSYNEQFF
NA	TRBJ1-5	TRBV2	NA	TGTGCCAGCAGTCCCACCCAGTCTTCCTCTCAGCCCCAGCATTTT	CASSPTQSSSQPQHF
TRBD2	TRBJ2-1	TRBV5-1	NA	TGCGCCAGCAGCCGGGGGGATTTCAATGAGCAGTTCTTC	CASSRGDFNEQFF
TRBD2	TRBJ2-5	TRBV27	NA	TGTGCCAGCTTGGGGGTAGCGGGAGGGTTAGAGACCCAGTACTTC	CASLGVAGGLETQYF
NA	TRBJ2-5	TRBV29-1	NA	TGCAGCGTTGAAGATTTGGGGGGGCGGCAAGAGACCCAGTACTTC	CSVEDLGGRQETQYF
NA	TRBJ2-7	TRBV7-2	NA	TGTGCCAGCAGCTTAGAGGTTTATTTGGGGGCCGAGCAGTACTTC	CASSLEVYLGAEQYF
NA	TRBJ2-5	TRBV29-1	NA	TGCAGCGTGCCACTGGGACCCACGATCGGAGAGACCCAGTACTTC	CSVPLGPTIGETQYF
NA	TRBJ2-5	TRBV7-9	NA	TGTGCCAGCAGCTTAAACAGGGCCGAAGAGACCCAGTACTTC	CASSLNRAEETQYF
NA	TRBJ2-2	TRBV5-1	NA	TGCGCCAGCAGCCCCAGGGGGGTGGACACCGGGGAGCTGTTTTTT	CASSPRGVDTGELFF
TRBD1	TRBJ2-2	TRBV7-9	NA	TGTGCCAGCAGCTCCGGTGGGACAGCGAACACCGGGGAGCTGTTTTTT	CASSSGGTANTGELFF
TRBD1	TRBJ2-7	TRBV20-1	NA	TGCAGTGGGCAGGGGGCGGCCGAGCAGTACTTC	CSGQGAAEQYF
TRBD1	TRBJ1-3	TRBV4-3	NA	TGCGCCAGCAGCCAATATAGGACAGGGGCTGGAAACACCATATATTTT	CASSQYRTGAGNTIYF
NA	TRBJ2-5	TRBV5-1	NA	TGCGCCAGCAGTCTTCTACCCGCGGCACAAGAGACCCAGTACTTC	CASSLLPAAQETQYF
NA	TRBJ1-2	TRBV2	few	TGTGCCCTAGCACGACCTCTCGATGGCTACACCTTC	CALARPLDGYTF
TRBD1	TRBJ2-7	TRBV6-5	NA	TGTGCCAGCAGTTACTCGAGTGGCAGGGGGTACGAGCAGTACTTC	CASSYSSGRGYEQYF
NA	TRBJ1-5	TRBV7-2	NA	TGTGCCAGCAGCTTACGGCACATTGATCAGCCCCAGCATTTT	CASSLRHIDQPQHF
NA	TRBJ2-5	TRBV25-1	NA	TGTGCCAGCAGTGAATATCTACAGTCCCAAGAGACCCAGTACTTC	CASSEYLQSQETQYF
TRBD1	TRBJ2-6	TRBV19	NA	TGTGCCAGTAGCAGCCCCGGCAGGGGGCTTACTGGGGCCAACGTCCTGACTTTC	CASSSPGRGLTGANVLTF
NA	TRBJ2-5	TRBV19	NA	TGTGCCAGTAGTTACTTCGGGACCGAGAGGGAGACCCAGTACTTC	CASSYFGTERETQYF
NA	TRBJ2-7	TRBV9	NA	TGTGCCAGCAGCGCGGACGGGTTCTCCTACGAGCAGTACTTC	CASSADGFSYEQYF
NA	TRBJ2-2	TRBV5-6	NA	TGTGCCAGCAGCTTGCGGGGCGCTATGAACACCGGGGAGCTGTTTTTT	CASSLRGAMNTGELFF
TRBD2	TRBJ2-7	TRBV7-9	NA	TGTGCCAGCAGCGTCTCAAGCGGGAGGGGGGGGGCCTACGAGCAGTACTTC	CASSVSSGRGGAYEQYF
NA	TRBJ2-2	TRBV6-1	NA	TGTGCCAGCAGTCTTTCCTGGACAGCTAACGGGGAGCTGTTTTTT	CASSLSWTANGELFF
NA	TRBJ1-5	TRBV7-2	NA	TGTGCCAGCAGCTCTTCCAGCCGCAATCAGCCCCAGCATTTT	CASSSSSRNQPQHF
TRBD1	TRBJ2-5	TRBV27	NA	TGTGCCAGCAGTCCGACCGACAGGGGCGGCGCACAAGAGACCCAGTACTTC	CASSPTDRGGAQETQYF
TRBD2	TRBJ2-2	TRBV9	NA	TGTGCCAGCAGCGTAGGACAGGGGGGACTAGCGGGAGGGCCGAGCACCGGGGAGCTGTTTTTT	CASSVGQGGLAGGPSTGELFF
TRBD2	TRBJ2-7	TRBV6-5	few	TGTGCCAGCACTAGCGGGATCTACGAGCAGTACTTC	CASTSGIYEQYF
TRBD1	TRBJ1-5	TRBV28	large	TGTGCCAGCAGCGCAGGGGGCAGCAATCAGCCCCAGCATTTT	CASSAGGSNQPQHF
NA	TRBJ2-3	TRBV7-2	NA	TGTGCCAGCAGCCCAGCCCGCGTTTCGGATACGCAGTATTTT	CASSPARVSDTQYF
NA	TRBJ2-5	TRBV7-8	large	TGTGCCAGCAGCCTCAGGGGAAGGGGGGAGACCCAGTACTTC	CASSLRGRGETQYF
NA	TRBJ2-7	TRBV28	NA	TGTGCCAGCAGTTTAGGGGGGGCCCGGGGCGCGTACTTC	CASSLGGARGAYF
NA	TRBJ2-7	TRBV7-2	NA	TGTGCCAGCAGCCCCCGGCAGGGGTGGACCTACGAGCAGTACTTC	CASSPRQGWTYEQYF
TRBD1	TRBJ2-3	TRBV27	NA	TGTGCCAGCAGCTCCCATACATCTGAGACAGGGGGCTCCACAGATACGCAGTATTTT	CASSSHTSETGGSTDTQYF
TRBD2	TRBJ2-7	TRBV5-1	NA	TGCGCCAGCAGCTTGGCGGCTAGCGGGGGTACCGAGCAGTACTTC	CASSLAASGGTEQYF
NA	TRBJ2-7	TRBV5-1	NA	TGCGCCAGCAGCTTGGCACCCTCCTACGAGCAGTACTTC	CASSLAPSYEQYF
TRBD2	TRBJ2-5	TRBV7-2	medium-sized	TGTGCCAGCAGTTTAACGGGGGGAGAGACCCAGTACTTC	CASSLTGGETQYF
NA	TRBJ1-1	TRBV10-3	few	TGTGCCATCAGTGAGTCGAACGGGGCCAACACTGAAGCTTTCTTT	CAISESNGANTEAFF
NA	TRBJ1-3	TRBV7-2	NA	TGTGCCAGCAGCCCAGTACAAGGGAGCTCTGGAAACACCATATATTTT	CASSPVQGSSGNTIYF
NA	TRBJ2-1	TRBV7-8	NA	TGTGCCAGCAGCTTAGGGGTAAGCTCCTACAATGAGCAGTTCTTC	CASSLGVSSYNEQFF
TRBD1	TRBJ1-1	TRBV6-5	NA	TGTGCCAGCCGACAGGGGACTGAAGCTTTCTTT	CASRQGTEAFF
NA	TRBJ2-1	TRBV11-2	NA	TGTGCCAGCAGCTTCACGTCGGGGCAGGGATCAGCCAATGAGCAGTTCTTC	CASSFTSGQGSANEQFF
TRBD2	TRBJ2-3	TRBV6-5	NA	TGTGCCAGCAGTTACGAGAGTCTAGCGGGGGCCACGCAGTATTTT	CASSYESLAGATQYF
TRBD1	TRBJ2-5	TRBV7-9	NA	TGTGCCAGCAGCGTCGGCTTTACAGGGGTGGGGGAGACCCAGTACTTC	CASSVGFTGVGETQYF
TRBD1	TRBJ1-2	TRBV5-6	NA	TGTGCCAGCAGCTTACCTCGACAGGGGGGCGGCTACACCTTC	CASSLPRQGGGYTF
NA	TRBJ1-4	TRBV28	NA	TGTGCCAGCAGGACCGGGGGGGCAGCTAATGAAAAACTGTTTTTT	CASRTGGAANEKLFF